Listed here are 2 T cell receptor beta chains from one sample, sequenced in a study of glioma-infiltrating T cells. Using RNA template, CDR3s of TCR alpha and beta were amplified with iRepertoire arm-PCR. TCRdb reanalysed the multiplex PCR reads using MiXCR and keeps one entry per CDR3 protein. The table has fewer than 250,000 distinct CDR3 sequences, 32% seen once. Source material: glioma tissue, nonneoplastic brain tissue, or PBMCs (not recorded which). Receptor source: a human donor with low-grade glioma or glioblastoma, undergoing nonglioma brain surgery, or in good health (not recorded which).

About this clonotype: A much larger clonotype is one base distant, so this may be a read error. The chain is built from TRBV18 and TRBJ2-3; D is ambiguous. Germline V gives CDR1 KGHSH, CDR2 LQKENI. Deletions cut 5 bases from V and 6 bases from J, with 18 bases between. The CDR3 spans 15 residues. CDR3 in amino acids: CASSTIRGVPDTQYF. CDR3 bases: TGTGCCAGCTCAACTATTAGAGGCGTTCCTGATACGCAGTATTTT.

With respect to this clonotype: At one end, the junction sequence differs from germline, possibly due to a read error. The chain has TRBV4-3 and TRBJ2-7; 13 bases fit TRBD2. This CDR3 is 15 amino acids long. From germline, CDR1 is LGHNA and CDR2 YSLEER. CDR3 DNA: TGCGTCAGCAGCCCCACTAGCGGGAGGGTCTACGAGCAGTACTTC. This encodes CVSSPTSGRVYEQYF.